This section outlines one T cell receptor (beta chain) sequence together with its context. The sample originates from a study of radiation and T cells in renal cell carcinoma. Time point: baseline pretreatment blood. Treatment indicated: 15 Gy SBRT to primary tumor, nephrectomy 4 weeks later. Radiation-treated patients gave blood at baseline, week 2 and week 4. Using immunoSEQ multiplex PCR, the repertoire was profiled, and TCRdb retains in-frame clones only, with some absent. The sample includes some 100,000 clones, 82% of them seen just once. The CDR3 length is 13 residues. The ends were cut back, 4 bases at V and 2 bases at J, with 9 bases in the middle. Germline V lookup: CDR1 SGHRS, CDR2 YFSETQ.

The V call is TRBV5-1, the J call TRBJ1-1; tentative D call: TRBD1 (5 bases). This receptor was identified in a man in his fifties or sixties with renal cell carcinoma. Sequencing was performed on blood, taken from a patient whose treatment included radiotherapy and nephrectomy. The CDR3 sequence is CASSGTANTEAFF. DNA of the CDR3: TGCGCCAGCAGCGGGACGGCCAACACTGAAGCTTTCTTT.